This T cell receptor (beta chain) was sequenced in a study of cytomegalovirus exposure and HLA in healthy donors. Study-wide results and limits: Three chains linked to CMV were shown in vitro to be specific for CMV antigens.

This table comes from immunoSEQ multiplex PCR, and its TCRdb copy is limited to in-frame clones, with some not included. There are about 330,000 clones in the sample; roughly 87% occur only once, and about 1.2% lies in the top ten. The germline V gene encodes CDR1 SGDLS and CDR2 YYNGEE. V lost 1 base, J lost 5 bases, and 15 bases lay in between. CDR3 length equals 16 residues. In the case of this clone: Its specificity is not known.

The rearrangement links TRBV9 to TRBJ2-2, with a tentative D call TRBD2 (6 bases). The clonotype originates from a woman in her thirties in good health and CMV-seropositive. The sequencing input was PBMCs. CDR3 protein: CASSVPAKGRTGELFF. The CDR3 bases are TGTGCCAGCAGCGTACCCGCTAAAGGGAGGACCGGGGAGCTGTTTTTT.